This TCR beta chain comes out of a study of cytomegalovirus exposure and HLA in healthy donors. Study observations and caveats: Earlier analysis looked at TCR beta V segments, and most were productive about 87% or about 30% of the time. For most subjects, TCR beta sequences were reported to predict HLA-A and HLA-B alleles with accuracy. In a later analysis, HLA-associated beta chains showed higher expansion and lower generation probabilities than comparable chains.

Primers included in the PCR were 60 Vbeta and 13 Jbeta primers. Generated by immunoSEQ multiplex PCR, the TCRdb table keeps only in-frame clones and is missing some. Of 200,000 or so clones detected, less than 85% appear once; the ten largest clones hold 0.2% to 0.25%. V lost 5 bases and J lost 1; bases outside the gene matches: 7. The CDR3 sequence is 15 residues long. Per the germline V gene, CDR1 is SGHNT and CDR2 is YYREEE (reference sequence). Worth noting for this clone: Its specificity is not known.

Each of the donors was a healthy bone marrow donor. The sample was PBMCs. The rearrangement links TRBV5-4 to TRBJ2-5; 8 positions agree with TRBD1. The clonotype comes from a girl aged 2-15 years in good health and CMV-seronegative. Here the CDR3 DNA reads TGTGCCAGCAGTCGGTCGGACAGGGCCCAAGAGACCCAGTACTTC. Its translation is CASSRSDRAQETQYF.